This T cell receptor beta chain appears in the sequencing data of a study of OX40 agonist ivuxolimab in advanced cancers. Whole-study results and caveats: Expanded clones belonging to CD8+ T cells outnumbered, on average, those of CD4+.

Autoimmune disease history or systemic immunosuppression led to patient exclusion. Samples of blood were obtained at baseline, on cycle 4 day 1, and on cycle 7 day 1. This CDR3 has 16 residues. The V segment lost 0 bases and the J segment 7 bases; nucleotides outside the gene matches: 7. Germline CDR1 reads SGDLS; CDR2 reads YYNGEE. About this clone: Its target is unknown.

The assay was immunoSEQ multiplex PCR, and TCRdb's table has in-frame clones only and misses some. In the table there are 30,000 to 45,000 clones, around three quarters of which are singletons. This receptor was identified in an adult with an advanced solid tumor such as melanoma, head and neck, liver or kidney cancer. This material consisted of CD4+ or CD8+ T cells sorted from blood, taken in a trial of the OX40 agonist ivuxolimab. The chain joins TRBV9 to TRBJ1-2, with TRBD1 identical over 12 bases. The CDR3 is CASSVGQGQGAPGYTF. The CDR3 DNA is TGTGCCAGCAGCGTAGGCCAGGGACAGGGGGCGCCTGGCTACACCTTC. The full variable domain, its missing parts supplied by reference TRBV9 and TRBJ1-2, is DSGVTQTPKHLITATGQRVTLRCSPRSGDLSVYWYQQSLDQGLQFLIQYYNGEERAKGNILERFSAQQFPDLHSELNLSSLELGDSALYFCASSVGQGQGAPGYTFGSGTRLTVV.